Listed below are T cell receptor beta chains from one sample, sequenced in a study of cytomegalovirus exposure and HLA in healthy donors. The assay was immunoSEQ multiplex PCR, and TCRdb's table has in-frame clones only and misses some. Of about 84,000 clones listed, around three fifths are singletons. Sequencing was carried out using PBMCs. All receptors derive from a woman aged 40 to 50 in good health and CMV-seropositive. CDR3s include the opening cysteine and the closing phenylalanine or tryptophan. The D gene is left open where the match is weak. Only some rows state a clone size, as once, few, many or a class for expanded clones.

TRBV28,14,-,TRBJ2-7,-,CASSFGLEGMGRSF,TGTGCCAGCAGTTTTGGTTTGGAGGGGATGGGAAGGTCCTTC
TRBV6-1,14,-,TRBJ2-7,-,CASSASGPLGEQYF,TGTGCCAGCAGTGCCAGCGGGCCCCTTGGGGAGCAGTACTTC
TRBV25-1,14,-,TRBJ2-7,-,CASSESGSSYEQYF,TGTGCCAGCAGTGAATCGGGAAGCTCCTACGAGCAGTACTTC
TRBV5-1,18,TRBD1,TRBJ1-3,-,CASSLSLGTGTSGNTIYF,TGCGCCAGCAGCTTGTCCCTTGGGACAGGGACTTCTGGAAACACCATATATTTT
TRBV27,15,TRBD1,TRBJ2-7,-,CASSSRQGSGYEQYF,TGTGCCAGCAGTTCCAGACAGGGCTCCGGCTACGAGCAGTACTTC
TRBV5-4,15,-,TRBJ1-4,-,CASSSRTDGGEKLFF,TGTGCCAGCAGCTCCCGGACGGACGGGGGTGAAAAACTGTTTTTT
TRBV2,18,TRBD1,TRBJ2-7,few,CASSLRTGGLLSSYEQYF,TGTGCCAGCAGCCTCCGGACAGGGGGCCTTCTCAGCTCCTACGAGCAGTACTTC
TRBV28,13,-,TRBJ1-2,-,CASSFGGIYGYTF,TGTGCCAGCAGTTTCGGAGGGATCTATGGCTACACCTTC
TRBV29-1,14,-,TRBJ2-7,-,CSALRPGLTYEQYF,TGCAGCGCTCTAAGACCGGGACTTACCTACGAGCAGTACTTC
TRBV4-3,16,TRBD2,TRBJ2-5,-,CASSHSSGRAQETQYF,TGCGCCAGCAGCCACTCTAGCGGGAGGGCCCAAGAGACCCAGTACTTC
TRBV5-1,17,TRBD1,TRBJ1-1,-,CASSLGYFGTGDTEAFF,TGCGCCAGCAGCTTGGGCTATTTCGGGACAGGGGACACTGAAGCTTTCTTT
TRBV2,16,TRBD2,TRBJ2-1,-,CASSEWTSGLYNEQFF,TGTGCCAGCAGTGAATGGACTAGCGGACTATACAATGAGCAGTTCTTC
TRBV14,16,-,TRBJ1-4,-,CASSPRAPRRSEKLFF,TGTGCCAGCAGCCCCAGGGCCCCCAGGCGAAGCGAAAAACTGTTTTTT
TRBV6-5,15,TRBD2,TRBJ2-7,-,CASSYSLAGGYEQYF,TGTGCCAGCAGTTACTCTTTAGCGGGGGGCTACGAGCAGTACTTC